What follows are 3 T cell receptor beta chains derived from one specimen sequenced in a study of T cell responses to AZD1222 COVID-19 vaccine. TCRdb keeps only in-frame clones here, not all; method: immunoSEQ multiplex PCR. The table shows approximately 200,000 clones, with almost 90% occurring only once. Sequences were derived from peripheral blood, sampled on day 0 of AZD1222 vaccination. The receptor set was obtained from an adult in good health.

The rearrangement joins TRBV28 to TRBJ2-3, with D perhaps TRBD2 (7 bases). This CDR3 has 19 amino acids. The germline V and J ends were trimmed by 6 bases and 0 bases, with 25 bases remaining between them. In germline, CDR1 is MDHEN, CDR2 SYDVKM. For the CDR3, the DNA is TGTGCCAGCAGCCAGATTAGGGGGGGGGCCGGAACTAGCACAGATACGCAGTATTTT. Protein sequence: CASSQIRGGAGTSTDTQYF.

V gene TRBV6-1 combines with J gene TRBJ2-5; D uncertain. CDR1 is MNHNS and CDR2 is SASEGT in the germline V gene. CDR3 length: 13 amino acids. V shed 1 base and J shed 5 bases, with 8 bases lying between them. The CDR3 region has the DNA TGTGCCAGCAGTGAAGGGGTCGGGGAGACCCAGTACTTC. It is translated as CASSEGVGETQYF.

Written as DNA, the CDR3 is TGTGCCAGCGGGGACAGGGAGCAGTTCTTC. Its translation is CASGDREQFF. The chain joins TRBV6-5 to TRBJ2-1; 8 bases are shared with TRBD1. V shed 8 bases, J shed 10 bases, and the junction held 1 base outside the gene matches. This CDR3 spans 10 amino acids. Germline CDR1 reads MNHEY; CDR2 reads SVGAGI.